Sequencing of this TCR beta chain was carried out in a study of PD-1 blockade in classical Hodgkin lymphoma. Study-wide context: Nivolumab was administered to patients intravenously at 3 mg/kg every 2 weeks.

On this clone itself: The antigen is not known.

This table comes from immunoSEQ multiplex PCR, and its TCRdb copy is limited to in-frame clones, with some not included. This sample carries roughly 60,000 clones, about 88% of them seen once, and the ten largest clones take roughly 5.4%. Study findings and constraints: Why repertoires differed is undefined; disease activity or prior therapy possibly contributed.

In every patient, relapse followed autologous stem cell transplantation, while exposure to brentuximab vedotin differed. Germline loops: CDR1 SGHAT, CDR2 FQNNGV. This CDR3 is built from 15 residues. V was shortened by 0 bases and J by 8 bases, with 13 bases between the two germline ends. The sample here was peripheral blood mononuclear cells (PBMCs), taken before the second cycle of nivolumab. This sequence originates from a human donor with classical Hodgkin lymphoma. The chain carries TRBV11-2 and TRBJ1-4; no clear D. Here the CDR3 DNA reads TGTGCCAGCAGCTTAGACGACATGCCCGGGGAAAAACTGTTTTTT. It specifies CASSLDDMPGEKLFF.